This T cell receptor (beta chain) appears in the sequencing data of a study of shared clonotypes between healthy human individuals. Study-wide points: An anticipated effect of sequencing depth on clonotype sharing among donors was recognized.

CDR1 and CDR2 from the germline V gene are LNHDA and SQIVND (reference sequence). The CDR3 length is 16 residues. With 4 bases clipped from V and 4 bases from J, the junction kept 6 bases outside the gene matches. Amplification in unsorted PBMC replicate PCRs started from about 280 ng DNA, which equals tens of thousands of T cell genomes. As processed by the authors: Sequence data from immunoSEQ were junction-only and lacked quality scores; consequently, filtering differed. Sequencing was performed with immunoSEQ multiplex PCR; in TCRdb, only in-frame clones are kept and a portion is missing. V and J calls plus clone size are reproduced from that table; the DNA served to infer D and trimming. The sample records about 490,000 clones, 60% to 85% being singletons. In the case of this clone: Its specificity is unknown. With a far larger clone one base away, a read error is the likely cause.

There were only Caucasian adults among the donors, and all lived in Nashville, Tennessee. This chain links TRBV19 with TRBJ2-3, with 12 bases fitting TRBD2. This TCR derives from a woman in her forties in good health. Some clones in this sample may be carry-over from other donors' samples. Material: PBMCs. Here the CDR3 DNA reads TGTGCCAGTAGTAACCCTAGCGGGAGGGGGGCAGATACGCAGTATTTT. Translating it yields CASSNPSGRGADTQYF.